This TCR beta chain was recovered during a study of T cell responses to AZD1222 COVID-19 vaccine. Study findings and constraints: Rises in breadth and depth of Spike-specific TCRs came after two AZD1222 doses. Just a handful of AZD1222 recipients were seropositive at baseline.

As for this clone: Antigen unknown.

Assay used: immunoSEQ multiplex PCR; TCRdb lists only in-frame clones, some missing. Of over 100,000 clones detected, approximately 91% appear once; the ten largest clones hold roughly 15%. V shed 3 bases, J shed 3 bases, and the junction held 2 bases outside the gene matches. Germline V gene data show CDR1 as SGHTA and CDR2 as FQGNSA. The CDR3 consists of 14 residues. This chain connects TRBV7-2 to TRBJ1-5; 7 positions match TRBD1. Here the sequenced sample was peripheral blood, taken on day 0 of AZD1222 vaccination. The source is an adult in good health. The CDR3 sequence: CASSLTGNNQPQHF. In DNA form, the CDR3 reads TGTGCCAGCAGCTTGACAGGGAACAATCAGCCCCAGCATTTT.